The 3 T cell receptor beta chains presented below share a single source sample, sequenced in a study of T-cell reconstitution after alpha-beta-depleted transplantation in children. The TCRbeta library was prepared with unique molecular identifiers. TCRdb independently ran MiXCR on the PCR reads; one entry per CDR3 protein. In the table there are approximately 980,000 distinct CDR3 sequences, around 30% of which are singletons. Material: PBMCs, mostly from graft donor cells, obtained 360 days after TCRalphabeta/CD19-depleted stem cell transplant. The receptors shown here come from a boy younger than two who had a stem cell transplant for SCID, so the T cells may come from the graft donor.

This clonotype has a handful of counts. The chain joins TRBV20-1 to TRBJ2-3, with a weak D call TRBD2 (7 bases). The CDR3 sequence is 12 residues long. V shed 5 bases and J shed 2 bases, with 8 bases lying between them. Germline V gene lookup returns CDR1 DFQATT and CDR2 SNEGSKA (reference sequence). The CDR3 bases are TGCAGTGCTGGGGGGGCCACAGATACGCAGTATTTT. This gives the protein CSAGGATDTQYF.

This chain links TRBV29-1 with TRBJ2-3; no firm D call. This CDR3 is built from 17 residues. V gave up 0 bases and J gave up 2 bases, with 18 bases separating them. Germline assignment: CDR1 SQVTM and CDR2 ANQGSEA. CDR3 nucleotide sequence: TGCAGCGTTGAAGATCTTGAAGTCGGCAGGTTCACAGATACGCAGTATTTT. It specifies CSVEDLEVGRFTDTQYF.

V gene TRBV6-1 combines with J gene TRBJ2-3, with 9 bases fitting TRBD2. Germline loops: CDR1 MNHNS, CDR2 SASEGT. This CDR3 has 17 residues. V lost 6 bases to trimming and J lost 3 bases; unmatched junction nucleotides: 13. In DNA, the CDR3 is TGTGCCAGCAGCAAAGACCGTTTAAGCGGGGGGACAGATACGCAGTATTTT. This codes for CASSKDRLSGGTDTQYF.